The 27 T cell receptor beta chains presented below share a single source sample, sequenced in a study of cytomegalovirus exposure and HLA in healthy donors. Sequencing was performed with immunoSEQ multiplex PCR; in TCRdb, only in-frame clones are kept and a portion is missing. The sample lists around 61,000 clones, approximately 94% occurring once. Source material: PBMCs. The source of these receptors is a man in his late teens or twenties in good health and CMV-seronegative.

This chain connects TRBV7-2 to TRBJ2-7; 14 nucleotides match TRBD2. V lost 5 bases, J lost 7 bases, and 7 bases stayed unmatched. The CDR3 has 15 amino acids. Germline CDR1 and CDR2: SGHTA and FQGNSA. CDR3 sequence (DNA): TGTGCCAGCAGCATGGGGACTAGCGGGAGTGGTGAGCAGTACTTC. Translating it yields CASSMGTSGSGEQYF.

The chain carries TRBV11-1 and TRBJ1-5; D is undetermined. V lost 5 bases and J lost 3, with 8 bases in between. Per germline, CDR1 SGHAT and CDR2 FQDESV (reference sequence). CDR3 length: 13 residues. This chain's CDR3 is CASSVDINQPQHF. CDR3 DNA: TGTGCCAGCAGCGTAGACATCAATCAGCCCCAGCATTTT.

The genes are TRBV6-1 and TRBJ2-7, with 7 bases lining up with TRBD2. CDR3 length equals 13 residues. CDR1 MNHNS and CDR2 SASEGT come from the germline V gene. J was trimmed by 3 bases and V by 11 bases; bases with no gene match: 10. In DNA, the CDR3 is TGTGCCTGCTCTAGCGGAGAACTCTACGAGCAGTACTTC. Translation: CACSSGELYEQYF.

This CDR3 is CASRGRTASGELFF. The CDR3 DNA sequence: TGTGCCAGCAGAGGCCGGACTGCCAGCGGGGAGCTGTTTTTT. J is TRBJ2-2 and V is TRBV25-1, with D tentatively TRBD2 (5 bases). Trimming cost V 6 bases and J 7 bases, with 15 bases left between them. This CDR3 region has 14 residues. CDR1 MGHDK and CDR2 SYGVNS come from the germline V gene. Using reference TRBV25-1 and TRBJ2-2 for the parts outside the CDR3, the full variable domain is EADIYQTPRYLVIGTGKKITLECSQTMGHDKMYWYQQDPGMELHLIHYSYGVNSTEKGDLSSESTVSRIRTEHFPLTLESARPSHTSQYLCASRGRTASGELFFGEGSRLTVL.

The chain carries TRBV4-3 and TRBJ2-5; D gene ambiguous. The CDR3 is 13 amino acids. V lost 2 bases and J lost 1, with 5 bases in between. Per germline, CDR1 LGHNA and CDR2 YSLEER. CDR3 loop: CASSQSSQETQYF. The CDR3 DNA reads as TGCGCCAGCAGCCAATCGTCCCAAGAGACCCAGTACTTC.

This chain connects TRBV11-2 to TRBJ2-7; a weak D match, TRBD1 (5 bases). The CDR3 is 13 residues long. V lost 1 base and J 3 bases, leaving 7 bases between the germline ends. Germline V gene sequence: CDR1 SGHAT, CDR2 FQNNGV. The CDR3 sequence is CASSLVGVYEQYF. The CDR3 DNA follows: TGTGCCAGCAGCTTAGTAGGGGTCTACGAGCAGTACTTC.

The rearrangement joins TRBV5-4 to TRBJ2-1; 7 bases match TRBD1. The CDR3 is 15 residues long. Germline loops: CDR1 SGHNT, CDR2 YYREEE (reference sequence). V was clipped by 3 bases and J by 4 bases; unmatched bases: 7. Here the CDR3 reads CASSSTGALYNEQFF. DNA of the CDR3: TGTGCCAGCAGCTCAACAGGGGCACTTTACAATGAGCAGTTCTTC.

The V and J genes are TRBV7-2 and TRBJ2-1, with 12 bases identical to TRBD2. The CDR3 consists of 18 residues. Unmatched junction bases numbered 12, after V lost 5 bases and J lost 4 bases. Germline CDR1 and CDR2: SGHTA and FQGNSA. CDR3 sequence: CASSKGLAGRVGYNEQFF. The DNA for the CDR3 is TGTGCCAGCAGCAAAGGACTAGCGGGGAGGGTGGGGTACAATGAGCAGTTCTTC.

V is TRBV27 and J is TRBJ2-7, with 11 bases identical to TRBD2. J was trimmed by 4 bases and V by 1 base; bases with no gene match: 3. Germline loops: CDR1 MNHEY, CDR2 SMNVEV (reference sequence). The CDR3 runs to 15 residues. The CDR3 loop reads CASSLLAGGPYEQYF. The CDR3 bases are TGTGCCAGCAGTTTATTAGCGGGAGGGCCGTACGAGCAGTACTTC.

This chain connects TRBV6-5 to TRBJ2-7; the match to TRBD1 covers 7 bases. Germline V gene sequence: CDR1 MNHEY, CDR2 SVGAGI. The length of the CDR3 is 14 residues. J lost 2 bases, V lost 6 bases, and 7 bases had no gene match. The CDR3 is CASSQTGIAYEQYF. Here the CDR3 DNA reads TGTGCCAGCAGCCAGACAGGGATTGCCTACGAGCAGTACTTC.

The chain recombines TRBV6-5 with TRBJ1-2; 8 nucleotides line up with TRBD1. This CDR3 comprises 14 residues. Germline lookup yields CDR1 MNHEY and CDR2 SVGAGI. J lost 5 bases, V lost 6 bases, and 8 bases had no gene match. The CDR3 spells CASRATGGVYGYTF. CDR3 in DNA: TGTGCCAGCAGGGCCACAGGGGGGGTATATGGCTACACCTTC.

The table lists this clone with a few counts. CDR3 DNA: TGTGCCAGCAGCTTCTGGAAGGGGGGCAATCAGCCCCAGCATTTT. Residues: CASSFWKGGNQPQHF. This chain uses TRBV5-6 with TRBJ1-5; D may be TRBD1 (6 bases). The V and J ends lost 2 bases and 2 bases respectively, with 11 bases between them. Germline values: CDR1 SGHDT, CDR2 YYEEEE. The CDR3 totals 15 residues.

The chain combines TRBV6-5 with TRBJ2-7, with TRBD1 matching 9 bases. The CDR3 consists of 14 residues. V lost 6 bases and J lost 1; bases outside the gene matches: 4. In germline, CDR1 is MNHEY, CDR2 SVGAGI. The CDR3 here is CASRGQGYSYEQYF. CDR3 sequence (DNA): TGTGCCAGCAGGGGACAGGGTTATTCCTACGAGCAGTACTTC.

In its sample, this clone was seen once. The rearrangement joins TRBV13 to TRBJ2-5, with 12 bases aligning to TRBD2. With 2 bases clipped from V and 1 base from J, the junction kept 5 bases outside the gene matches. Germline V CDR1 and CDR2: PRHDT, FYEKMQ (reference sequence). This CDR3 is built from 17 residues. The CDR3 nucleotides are TGTGCCAGCAGCTTACTAGCGGGAGGGCGGGGCCAAGAGACCCAGTACTTC. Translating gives CASSLLAGGRGQETQYF.

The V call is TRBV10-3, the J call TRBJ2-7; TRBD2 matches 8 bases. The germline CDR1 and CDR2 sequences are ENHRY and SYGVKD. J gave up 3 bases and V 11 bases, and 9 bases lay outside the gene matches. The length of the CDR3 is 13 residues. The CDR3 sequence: CALSSGSNYEQYF. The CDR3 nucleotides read TGTGCCCTCTCAAGCGGGAGTAACTACGAGCAGTACTTC.

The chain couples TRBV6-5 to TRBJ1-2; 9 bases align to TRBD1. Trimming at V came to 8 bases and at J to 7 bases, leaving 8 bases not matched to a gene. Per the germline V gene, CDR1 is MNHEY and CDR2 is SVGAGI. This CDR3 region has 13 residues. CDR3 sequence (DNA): TGTGCCAGCGTTAGGGGACAGGGCTCTGGCTACACCTTC. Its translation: CASVRGQGSGYTF.

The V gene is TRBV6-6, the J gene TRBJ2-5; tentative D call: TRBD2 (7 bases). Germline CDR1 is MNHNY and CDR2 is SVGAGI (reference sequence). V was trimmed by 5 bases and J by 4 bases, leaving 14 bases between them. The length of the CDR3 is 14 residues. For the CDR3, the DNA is TGTGCCAGCAGTCTTACAGGGAGGGGAGAGACCCAGTACTTC. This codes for CASSLTGRGETQYF.

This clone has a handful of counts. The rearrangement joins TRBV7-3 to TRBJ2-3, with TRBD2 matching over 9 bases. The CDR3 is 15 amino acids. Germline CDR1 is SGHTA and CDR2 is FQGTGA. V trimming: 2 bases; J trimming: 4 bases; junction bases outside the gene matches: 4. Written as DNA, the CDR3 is TGTGCCAGCAGCTTAGGGGCTAGCGGGGCAGATACGCAGTATTTT. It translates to CASSLGASGADTQYF.

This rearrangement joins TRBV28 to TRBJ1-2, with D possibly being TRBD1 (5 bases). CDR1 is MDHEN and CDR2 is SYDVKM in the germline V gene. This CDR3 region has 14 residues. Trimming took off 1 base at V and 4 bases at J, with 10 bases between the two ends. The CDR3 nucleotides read TGTGCCAGCAGTTTATCTGACAGACTCTATGGCTACACCTTC. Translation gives CASSLSDRLYGYTF.

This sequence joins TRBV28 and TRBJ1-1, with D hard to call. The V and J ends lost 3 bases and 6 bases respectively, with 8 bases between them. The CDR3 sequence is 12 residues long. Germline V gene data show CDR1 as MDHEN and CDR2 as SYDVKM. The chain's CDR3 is CASSLVEAEAFF. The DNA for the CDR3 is TGTGCCAGCAGTTTGGTGGAGGCTGAAGCTTTCTTT.

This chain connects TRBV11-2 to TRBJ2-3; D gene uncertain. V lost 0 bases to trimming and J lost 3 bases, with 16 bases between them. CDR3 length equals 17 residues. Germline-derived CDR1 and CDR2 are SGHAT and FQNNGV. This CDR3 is CASSLDLSVLGTDTQYF. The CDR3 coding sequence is TGTGCCAGCAGCTTAGATTTGTCTGTGCTCGGGACAGATACGCAGTATTTT. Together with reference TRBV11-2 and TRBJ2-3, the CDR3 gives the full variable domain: EAGVAQSPRYKIIEKRQSVAFWCNPISGHATLYWYQQILGQGPKLLIQFQNNGVVDDSQLPKDRFSAERLKGVDSTLKIQPAKLEDSAVYLCASSLDLSVLGTDTQYFGPGTRLTVL.

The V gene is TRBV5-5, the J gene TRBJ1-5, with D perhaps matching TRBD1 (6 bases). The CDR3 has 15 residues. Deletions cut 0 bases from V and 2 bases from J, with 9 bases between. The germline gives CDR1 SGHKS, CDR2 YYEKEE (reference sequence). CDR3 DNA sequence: TGTGCCAGCAGCTTGGACAGGGATGGCAATCAGCCCCAGCATTTT. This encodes CASSLDRDGNQPQHF.

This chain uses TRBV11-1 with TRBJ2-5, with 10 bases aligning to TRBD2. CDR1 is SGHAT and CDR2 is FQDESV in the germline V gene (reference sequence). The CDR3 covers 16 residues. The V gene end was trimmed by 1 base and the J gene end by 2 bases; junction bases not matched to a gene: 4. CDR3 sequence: CASSLVLAGNQETQYF. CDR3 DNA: TGTGCCAGCAGCTTAGTACTAGCGGGAAATCAAGAGACCCAGTACTTC.

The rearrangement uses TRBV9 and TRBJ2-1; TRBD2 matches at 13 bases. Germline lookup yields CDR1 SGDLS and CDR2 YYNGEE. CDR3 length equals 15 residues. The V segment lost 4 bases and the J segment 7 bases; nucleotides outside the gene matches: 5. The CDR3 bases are TGTGCCAGCAGCCTACGGACTAGCGGGAGTAATGAGCAGTTCTTC. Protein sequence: CASSLRTSGSNEQFF. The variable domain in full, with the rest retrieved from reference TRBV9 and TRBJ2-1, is DSGVTQTPKHLITATGQRVTLRCSPRSGDLSVYWYQQSLDQGLQFLIQYYNGEERAKGNILERFSAQQFPDLHSELNLSSLELGDSALYFCASSLRTSGSNEQFFGPGTRLTVL.

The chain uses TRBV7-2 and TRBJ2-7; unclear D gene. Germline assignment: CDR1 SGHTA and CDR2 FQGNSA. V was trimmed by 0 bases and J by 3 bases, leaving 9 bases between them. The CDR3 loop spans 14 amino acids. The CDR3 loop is CASSLAGGDYEQYF. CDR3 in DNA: TGTGCCAGCAGCTTAGCCGGCGGAGACTACGAGCAGTACTTC.

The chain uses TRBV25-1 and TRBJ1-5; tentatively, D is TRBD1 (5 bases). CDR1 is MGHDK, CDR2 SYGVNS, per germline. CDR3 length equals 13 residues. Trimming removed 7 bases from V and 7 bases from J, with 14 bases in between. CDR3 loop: CASTAGGDQPQHF. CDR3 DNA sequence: TGTGCCAGCACGGCGGGGGGGGACCAGCCCCAGCATTTT.

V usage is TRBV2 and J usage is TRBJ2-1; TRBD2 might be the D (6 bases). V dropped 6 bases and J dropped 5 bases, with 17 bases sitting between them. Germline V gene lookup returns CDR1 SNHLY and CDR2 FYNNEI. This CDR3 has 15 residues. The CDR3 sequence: CASSPDYRIDNEQFF. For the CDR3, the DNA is TGTGCCAGCAGCCCGGACTACAGAATTGACAATGAGCAGTTCTTC.